These 18 T cell receptor beta chains originate from one sample sequenced in a study of metastatic and nonmetastatic thyroid tumors. Ahead of thyroid surgery, no patient had received treatment of any kind. TCRdb re-called the PCR reads via MiXCR. The sample records approximately 21,000 clones, under 25% being singletons. The source material was blood. These receptors all come from a male donor with papillary thyroid cancer or a benign thyroid nodule (not recorded which). Some clones in this sample may be carry-over from other donors' samples.

The chain recombines TRBV20-1 with TRBJ2-3; D is ambiguous. The CDR3 runs 12 residues. V shed 3 bases and J shed 4 bases, with 8 bases lying between them. The germline gives CDR1 DFQATT, CDR2 SNEGSKA (reference sequence). As DNA, the CDR3 is TGCAGTGCTAGCGGATCGTCAGATACGCAGTATTTT. Its translation: CSASGSSDTQYF.

This clone turned up a few times. The same CDR3 is also encoded by other DNA sequences in this sample. V gene TRBV28 combines with J gene TRBJ2-7; 10 bases are a match to TRBD1. The junction had 13 bases not matched to a gene; V was cut back by 3 bases and J by 5 bases. This CDR3 is 17 amino acids long. Germline V gene sequence: CDR1 MDHEN, CDR2 SYDVKM. Written as DNA, the CDR3 is TGTGCCAGCAGTTTGGAGTTCGTCGGGGGGACAGGGGACGAGCAGTACTTC. Amino acids: CASSLEFVGGTGDEQYF.

This clone was picked up many times. CDR3 nucleotide sequence: TGTGCCAGCAGCTTAGTAGTCAGTCACAATGAGCAGTTCTTC. It translates to CASSLVVSHNEQFF. The gene calls are TRBV7-2 and TRBJ2-1; unclear D gene. V lost 1 base, J lost 5 bases, and 9 bases lay in between. This CDR3 region has 14 residues. The V gene's germline CDR1 is SGHTA and CDR2 FQGNSA.

In regard to this clone: Possible read error: a much larger clone is one base away. J is TRBJ2-5 and V is TRBV7-9; 8 bases map to TRBD2. V was clipped by 5 bases and J by 4 bases; unmatched bases: 12. Looked up from germline, CDR1 is SEHNR and CDR2 is FQNEAQ (reference sequence). The CDR3 has 16 amino acids. CDR3 coding DNA: TGTGCCAGCAGCCCACTAATAGCGGGATGGGTAGAGACCCAGTACTTC. Its protein product is CASSPLIAGWVETQYF.

This clone was recorded many times. This CDR3 is also generated by other DNA sequences in the sample. The rearrangement links TRBV18 to TRBJ2-3; D not resolved. V was trimmed by 6 bases and J by 6 bases, leaving 16 bases between them. The CDR3 has 14 residues. Germline V lookup: CDR1 KGHSH, CDR2 LQKENI. The CDR3 reads CASSRTGRSDTQYF. The CDR3 DNA is TGTGCCAGCTCTCGGACCGGTCGTTCTGATACGCAGTATTTT.

Many counts were recorded for this clone. V gene TRBV5-5 combines with J gene TRBJ1-3; tentative D call: TRBD1 (6 bases). The V gene's germline CDR1 is SGHKS and CDR2 YYEKEE (reference sequence). V was shortened by 5 bases and J by 0 bases, with 9 bases between the two germline ends. CDR3 size: 14 residues. This chain's CDR3 is CASRPTGSGNTIYF. CDR3 bases: TGTGCCAGCAGACCGACAGGCTCTGGAAACACCATATATTTT. The full variable domain, its missing parts supplied by reference TRBV5-5 and TRBJ1-3, is DAGVTQSPTHLIKTRGQQVTLRCSPISGHKSVSWYQQVLGQGPQFIFQYYEKEERGRGNFPDRFSARQFPNYSSELNVNALLLGDSALYLCASRPTGSGNTIYFGEGSWLTVV.

In regard to this clone: At one boundary the junction diverges from the germline segment, which might be a read error. V usage is TRBV12-3 or TRBV12-4 and J usage is TRBJ2-2; TRBD1 aligns across 7 bases. This CDR3 is 15 amino acids long. The CDR3 reads CASSIRTGATGDLNF. DNA of the CDR3: TGTGCCAGCAGTATAAGGACAGGCGCGACCGGGGATCTGAATTTT.

This chain uses TRBV30 with TRBJ2-3, with no clear D. Germline assignment: CDR1 GTSNPN and CDR2 SVGIG (reference sequence). The CDR3 runs 13 residues. V shed 2 bases and J shed 3 bases, with 9 bases lying between them. CDR3 nucleotides: TGTGCCTGGAGTAGGCCCCCGACAGATACGCAGTATTTT. Protein sequence: CAWSRPPTDTQYF.

The table lists this clone with many counts. The chain is built from TRBV6-2 or TRBV6-3 and TRBJ2-7; TRBD1 matches 8 bases. Germline V gene lookup returns CDR1 MNHEY and CDR2 SVGEGT. The CDR3 loop spans 16 amino acids. Losses at the gene ends were 2 bases for V and 0 bases for J; bases not matched to a gene: 6. The CDR3 region is CASSYLPGQASYEQYF. The CDR3 DNA reads as TGTGCCAGCAGTTACCTACCGGGACAGGCCTCCTACGAGCAGTACTTC.

V usage is TRBV20-1 and J usage is TRBJ2-3; perhaps TRBD1 as D (7 bases). This CDR3 is built from 15 residues. Trimming pared 1 base from V and 4 bases from J, leaving 15 bases between. CDR1 and CDR2 from the germline V gene are DFQATT and SNEGSKA (reference sequence). This CDR3 reads CSARGAGGGADTQYF. CDR3 nucleotide sequence: TGCAGTGCTAGAGGGGCAGGGGGAGGAGCAGATACGCAGTATTTT.

This clone was detected ten times or more. The chain is built from TRBV6-1 and TRBJ2-2, with 12 bases that match TRBD1. CDR3 length equals 14 residues. Germline V gene data show CDR1 as MNHNS and CDR2 as SASEGT. V gave up 5 bases and J gave up 10 bases; unmatched junction bases: 5. Here the CDR3 reads CASSPGQGAQELFF. The DNA for the CDR3 is TGTGCCAGCAGTCCGGGACAGGGGGCACAGGAGCTGTTTTTT.

This clone was found a few times. This chain uses TRBV4-1 with TRBJ2-1; 9 bases agree with TRBD2. The J segment lost 6 bases and the V segment lost 4 bases, leaving 7 bases of the junction unmatched. This CDR3 comprises 15 residues. Looked up from germline, CDR1 is MGHRA and CDR2 is YSYEKL. DNA of the CDR3: TGCGCCAGCAGCCTAGTAGCGGGAGTCGGCAATGAGCAGTTCTTC. Protein sequence: CASSLVAGVGNEQFF.

This clone is a singleton in its sample. This chain links TRBV20-1 with TRBJ2-3, with 8 positions matching TRBD1. The CDR3 length is 14 residues. Looked up from germline, CDR1 is DFQATT and CDR2 is SNEGSKA (reference sequence). With V trimmed by 6 bases and J by 4 bases, 9 bases remained unmatched. Here the CDR3 reads CSALGAGGADTQYF. The CDR3 DNA reads TGCAGTGCCCTAGGGGCAGGGGGCGCAGATACGCAGTATTTT.

A note on this clone: Compared with germline, one end of the junction differs, possibly owing to a read error. The genes are TRBV4-2 and TRBJ2-1; tentatively, D is TRBD2 (6 bases). From germline, CDR1 is LGHNA and CDR2 YNFKEQ. CDR3 size: 15 residues. For the CDR3, the DNA is TGTGTCAGCAGCCCTAGCGCCGGAGGAAGCGATGAGCAGTTCTTC. This encodes CVSSPSAGGSDEQFF.

The gene calls are TRBV5-1 and TRBJ1-6; D might be TRBD1 (5 bases). The CDR3 extends over 16 amino acids. V gave up 2 bases and J gave up 7 bases, with 16 bases separating them. In germline, CDR1 is SGHRS, CDR2 YFSETQ. CDR3 nucleotides: TGCGCCAGCAGCTTAGGCCATGGGGGTGGCAATTCACCCCTCCACTTT. Protein product: CASSLGHGGGNSPLHF.

This clone occurred many times. The CDR3 loop reads CASSSGQGNIGYTF. The CDR3 DNA is TGTGCCAGCAGTTCGGGACAGGGGAACATTGGCTACACCTTC. The V gene is TRBV28, the J gene TRBJ1-2, with 10 bases aligning to TRBD1. Germline V gene sequence: CDR1 MDHEN, CDR2 SYDVKM. The CDR3 totals 14 residues. The V segment lost 4 bases and the J segment 7 bases; nucleotides outside the gene matches: 6.

This chain uses TRBV7-6 with TRBJ1-5, with 8 positions matching TRBD1. V dropped 2 bases and J dropped 9; count of bases not matched to a gene: 3. Germline V lookup: CDR1 SGHVS, CDR2 FNYEAQ. The CDR3 contains 13 residues. The CDR3 coding sequence is TGTGCCAGCAGCTTACAGGGGGCAACGCCCCAGCATTTT. It encodes CASSLQGATPQHF.

The table lists this clone with many counts. The V and J genes are TRBV30 and TRBJ2-1; D is possibly TRBD2 (6 bases). V gave up 2 bases and J gave up 12 bases, with 17 bases separating them. From germline, CDR1 is GTSNPN and CDR2 SVGIG (reference sequence). This CDR3 contains 13 residues. The CDR3: CAWSQDSFGGQFF. In DNA form, the CDR3 reads TGTGCCTGGAGTCAAGACTCATTCGGGGGGCAGTTCTTC.